This note documents a single T cell receptor beta chain sequence. Antigen: not known. Looked up from germline, CDR1 is SGHDN and CDR2 is FVKESK. Trimming took off 5 bases at V and 7 bases at J, with 15 bases between the two ends. The CDR3 has 14 residues. This specimen comes from a study of shared clonotypes between healthy human individuals. Overall study results and limits: Non-shared clonotypes had lower generation probabilities than those shared by all four donors. Naive subsets typically showed greater estimated richness than memory subsets.

Clones were read by immunoSEQ multiplex PCR, and TCRdb kept only the in-frame ones, dropping some. Of approximately 2,200,000 clones in the sample, more than 85% were seen once. Naive-designated CD8 cells lacked CD45RO, were positively enriched for CCR7, and omitted terminally differentiated effector memory CD45RA+ cells. Sequenced material: naive CD8+ T cells from PBMCs. This clonotype was obtained from a man between 18 and 35 years old in good health. Some clones in this sample may be carry-over from other donors' samples. The chain is built from TRBV14 and TRBJ2-1; a weak D match, TRBD1 (5 bases). The CDR3 DNA reads as TGTGCCAGCAGCAGCCGGTCAGGGATGAATGAGCAGTTCTTC. Translation: CASSSRSGMNEQFF.